The source of this TCR beta chain is a study of cytomegalovirus exposure and HLA in healthy donors. Notes on the study in general: Association of a missense DCLRE1C variant with TCR beta V- and J-gene trimming was reported in a later analysis. As a later analysis showed, several of the most significant clusters appeared to be linked to common viral pathogens. In a later analysis, a genetic analysis reported fewer productive-TCR N-insertions in an Asian-associated ancestry cluster than the cohort average.

The PCR employed 60 Vbeta primers together with 13 Jbeta primers. TCRdb's table, derived via immunoSEQ multiplex PCR, lists solely in-frame clones and lacks some. The data hold 140,000 to 150,000 clones, with around 79% observed a single time. With regard to this clone: Its antigen is not known.

Germline V lookup: CDR1 SGHVS, CDR2 FNYEAQ. The CDR3 consists of 13 residues. Sequenced: PBMCs. The sequence was obtained from a woman in her 40s in good health and CMV-seropositive. The J gene is TRBJ2-5, the V gene TRBV7-6, with a possible D match to TRBD1 (5 bases). The DNA end favors TRBJ2-7, so the J call may be wrong. The CDR3 coding sequence is TGTGCCAGCTCCCAAGAGATTACAGGCGAGCAGTACTTC. Translated: CASSQEITGEQYF.